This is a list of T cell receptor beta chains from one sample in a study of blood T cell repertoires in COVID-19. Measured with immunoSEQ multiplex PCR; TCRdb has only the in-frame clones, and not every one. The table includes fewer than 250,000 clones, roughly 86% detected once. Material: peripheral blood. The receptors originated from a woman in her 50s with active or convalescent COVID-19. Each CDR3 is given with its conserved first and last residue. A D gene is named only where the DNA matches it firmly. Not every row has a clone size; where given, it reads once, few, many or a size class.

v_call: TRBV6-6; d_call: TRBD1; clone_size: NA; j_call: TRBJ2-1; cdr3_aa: CASSTTGMSNEQFF; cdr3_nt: TGTGCCAGCAGTACGACAGGGATGAGCAATGAGCAGTTCTTC
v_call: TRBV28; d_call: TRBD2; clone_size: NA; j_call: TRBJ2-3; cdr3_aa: CASSPISGGITDTQYF; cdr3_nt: TGTGCCAGCAGTCCCATTAGCGGGGGAATCACAGATACGCAGTATTTT
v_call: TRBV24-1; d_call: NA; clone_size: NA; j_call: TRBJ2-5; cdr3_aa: CATSDVRTGEAETQYF; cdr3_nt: TGTGCCACCAGTGATGTAAGAACAGGGGAGGCAGAGACCCAGTACTTC
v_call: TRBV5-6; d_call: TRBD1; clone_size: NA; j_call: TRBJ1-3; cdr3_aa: CASSLIGQGAGNTIYF; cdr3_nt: TGTGCCAGCAGCTTGATAGGGCAGGGGGCTGGAAACACCATATATTTT
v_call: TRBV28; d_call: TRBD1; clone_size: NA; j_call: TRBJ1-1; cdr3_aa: CASSLITGGFTEAFF; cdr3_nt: TGTGCCAGCAGTTTAATAACAGGGGGTTTCACTGAAGCTTTCTTT
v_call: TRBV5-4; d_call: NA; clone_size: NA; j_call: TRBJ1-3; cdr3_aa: CASSPKPGNTIYF; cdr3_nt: TGTGCCAGCAGCCCTAAACCTGGAAACACCATATATTTT
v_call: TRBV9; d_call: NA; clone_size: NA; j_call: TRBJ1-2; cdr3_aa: CASSRGGASYGYTF; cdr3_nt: TGTGCCAGCAGCAGGGGGGGCGCGAGCTATGGCTACACCTTC
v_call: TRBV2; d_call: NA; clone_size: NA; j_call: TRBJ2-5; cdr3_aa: CASSVASGQETQYF; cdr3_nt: TGTGCCAGCAGTGTGGCTAGTGGCCAAGAGACCCAGTACTTC
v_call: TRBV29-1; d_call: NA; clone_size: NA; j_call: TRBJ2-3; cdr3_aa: CSVSAEVVTDTQYF; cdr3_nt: TGCAGCGTTTCAGCGGAGGTGGTAACAGATACGCAGTATTTT
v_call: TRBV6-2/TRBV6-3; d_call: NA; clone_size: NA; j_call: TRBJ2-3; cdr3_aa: CASSYGTGESEKYF; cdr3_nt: TGTGCCAGCAGTTACGGGACGGGGGAGTCGGAAAAGTATTTT
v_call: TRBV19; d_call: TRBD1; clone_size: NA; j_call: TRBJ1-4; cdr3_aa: CASSIQGAREKLFF; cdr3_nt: TGTGCCAGTAGTATTCAGGGGGCGCGTGAAAAACTGTTTTTT
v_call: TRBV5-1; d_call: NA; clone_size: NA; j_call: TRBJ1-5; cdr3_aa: CASSLSSGNQPQHF; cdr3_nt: TGCGCCAGCAGCTTGTCCTCCGGCAATCAGCCCCAGCATTTT
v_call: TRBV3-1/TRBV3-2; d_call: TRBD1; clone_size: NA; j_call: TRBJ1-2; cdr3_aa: CASSQDSTGRGYTF; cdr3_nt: TGTGCCAGCAGCCAAGATTCGACAGGGCGGGGCTACACCTTC
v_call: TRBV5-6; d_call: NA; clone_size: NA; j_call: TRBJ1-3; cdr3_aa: CASSQDSVGNTIYF; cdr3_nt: TGTGCCAGCAGTCAGGACTCGGTTGGAAACACCATATATTTT
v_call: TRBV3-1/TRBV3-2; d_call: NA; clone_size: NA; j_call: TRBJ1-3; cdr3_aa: CASSQDHKGGTGNTIYF; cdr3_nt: TGTGCCAGCAGCCAAGATCATAAGGGCGGGACTGGAAACACCATATATTTT
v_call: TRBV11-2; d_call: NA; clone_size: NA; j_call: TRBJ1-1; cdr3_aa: CASSLGPGSEAFF; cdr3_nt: TGTGCCAGCAGCTTAGGTCCAGGGTCGGAGGCTTTCTTT
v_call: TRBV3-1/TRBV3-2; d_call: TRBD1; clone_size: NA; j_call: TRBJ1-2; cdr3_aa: CASTQGQGRGYTF; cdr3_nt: TGTGCCAGCACCCAGGGACAGGGCAGAGGCTACACCTTC
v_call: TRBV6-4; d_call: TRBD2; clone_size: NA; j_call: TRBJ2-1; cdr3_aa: CASSPAAGGPSDEQFF; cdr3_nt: TGTGCCAGCAGTCCGGCGGCGGGAGGGCCCTCGGATGAGCAGTTCTTC
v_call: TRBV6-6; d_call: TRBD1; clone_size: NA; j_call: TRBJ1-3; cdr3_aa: CASRDPGQGSGNTIYF; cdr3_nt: TGTGCCAGCAGGGACCCGGGACAGGGCTCTGGAAACACCATATATTTT
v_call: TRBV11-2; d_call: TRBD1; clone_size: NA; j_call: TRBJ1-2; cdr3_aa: CASRGGQALYGYTF; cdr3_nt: TGTGCCAGCAGAGGCGGACAGGCGCTTTATGGCTACACCTTC
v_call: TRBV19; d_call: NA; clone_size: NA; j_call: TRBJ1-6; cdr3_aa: CASSASGSPLHF; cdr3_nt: TGTGCCAGTAGTGCCTCAGGGTCACCCCTCCACTTT
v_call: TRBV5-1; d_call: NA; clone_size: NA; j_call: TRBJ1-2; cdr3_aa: CASSLAGIGGYTF; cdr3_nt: TGCGCCAGCAGCTTGGCAGGGATCGGTGGCTACACCTTC
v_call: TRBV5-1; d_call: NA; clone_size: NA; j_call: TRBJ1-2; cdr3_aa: CASLPPPGNYTF; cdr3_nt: TGCGCCAGCCTCCCTCCTCCAGGAAACTACACCTTC
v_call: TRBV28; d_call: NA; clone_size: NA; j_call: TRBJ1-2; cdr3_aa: CAITDSHVGDGYTF; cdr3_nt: TGTGCCATCACGGACAGCCACGTTGGTGATGGCTACACCTTC
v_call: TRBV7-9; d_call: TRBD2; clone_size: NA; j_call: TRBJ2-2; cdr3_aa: CASRAGTSGRAPNTGELFF; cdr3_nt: TGTGCCAGCAGGGCCGGGACTAGCGGGAGGGCCCCGAACACCGGGGAGCTGTTTTTT
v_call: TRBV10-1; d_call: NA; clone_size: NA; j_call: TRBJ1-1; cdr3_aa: CASRLQGNTEAFF; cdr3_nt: TGCGCCAGCAGGCTCCAGGGAAACACTGAAGCTTTCTTT
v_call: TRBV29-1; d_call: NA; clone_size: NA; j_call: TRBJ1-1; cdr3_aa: CSAGRRGTEAFF; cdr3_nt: TGCAGCGCGGGCCGCCGGGGAACTGAAGCTTTCTTT
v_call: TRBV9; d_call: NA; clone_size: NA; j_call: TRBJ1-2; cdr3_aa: CASSVVGGVGYGYTF; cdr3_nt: TGTGCCAGCAGCGTAGTGGGAGGGGTTGGCTATGGCTACACCTTC
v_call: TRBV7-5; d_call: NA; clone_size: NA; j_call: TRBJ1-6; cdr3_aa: CVRSLAGTGYEEGNSPLHF; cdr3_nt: TGTGTCAGAAGCTTAGCGGGGACAGGGTATGAAGAAGGTAATTCACCCCTCCACTTT
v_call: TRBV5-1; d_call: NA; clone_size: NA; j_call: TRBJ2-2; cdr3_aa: CASSSRTAGELFF; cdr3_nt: TGCGCCAGCAGCTCAAGGACAGCCGGGGAGCTGTTTTTT
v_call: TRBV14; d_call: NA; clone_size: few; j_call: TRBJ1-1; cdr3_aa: CASSPLTGFRNTEAFF; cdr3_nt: TGTGCCAGCAGCCCATTAACAGGGTTCAGGAACACTGAAGCTTTCTTT
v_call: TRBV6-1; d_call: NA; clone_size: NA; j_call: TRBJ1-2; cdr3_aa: CASSEGARSAYGYTF; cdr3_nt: TGTGCCAGCAGTGAAGGGGCCAGGTCAGCCTATGGCTACACCTTC
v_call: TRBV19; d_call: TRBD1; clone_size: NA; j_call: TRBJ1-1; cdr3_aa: CASSIVGWGQGDTEAFF; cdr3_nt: TGTGCCAGTAGTATAGTTGGTTGGGGACAGGGCGACACTGAAGCTTTCTTT
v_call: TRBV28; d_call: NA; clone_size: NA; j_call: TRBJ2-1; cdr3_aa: CASSERQVLNEQFF; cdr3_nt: TGTGCCAGCAGTGAAAGACAGGTCCTAAATGAGCAGTTCTTC
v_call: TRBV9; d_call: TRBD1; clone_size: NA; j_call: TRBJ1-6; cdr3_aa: CASSPQGGSLHF; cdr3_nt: TGTGCCAGCAGCCCCCAGGGGGGTTCCCTCCACTTT
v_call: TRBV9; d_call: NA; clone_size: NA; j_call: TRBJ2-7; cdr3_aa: CASSALQGSYEQYF; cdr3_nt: TGTGCCAGCAGCGCTTTACAGGGCTCCTACGAGCAGTACTTC
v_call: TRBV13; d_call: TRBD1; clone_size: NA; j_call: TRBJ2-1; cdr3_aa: CASSFIKIDRDEQFF; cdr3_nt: TGTGCCAGCAGCTTTATCAAGATTGACAGGGATGAGCAGTTCTTC
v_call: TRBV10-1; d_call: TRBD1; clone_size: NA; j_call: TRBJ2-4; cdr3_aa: CASSGTGGRTKNIQYF; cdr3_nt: TGCGCCAGCTCCGGGACAGGGGGTAGAACCAAAAACATTCAGTACTTC
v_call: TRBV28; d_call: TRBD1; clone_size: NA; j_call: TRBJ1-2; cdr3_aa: CASSSGQGSLGYTF; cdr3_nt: TGTGCCAGCAGTTCGGGACAGGGATCCCTTGGCTACACCTTC
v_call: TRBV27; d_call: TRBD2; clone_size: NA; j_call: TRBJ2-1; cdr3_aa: CASSSLAGRSYNEQFF; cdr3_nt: TGTGCCAGCAGTTCCCTAGCGGGCCGCTCCTACAATGAGCAGTTCTTC
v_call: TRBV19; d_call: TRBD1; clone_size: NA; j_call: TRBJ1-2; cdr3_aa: CASSIAPGQGGSGGYTF; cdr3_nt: TGTGCCAGTAGTATAGCCCCGGGACAGGGGGGTTCAGGTGGCTACACCTTC
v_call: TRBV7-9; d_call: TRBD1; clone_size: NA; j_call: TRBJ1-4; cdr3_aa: CASSSEQGATNEKLFF; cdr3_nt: TGTGCCAGCAGCTCAGAACAGGGGGCAACTAATGAAAAACTGTTTTTT
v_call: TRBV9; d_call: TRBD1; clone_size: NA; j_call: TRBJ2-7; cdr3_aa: CASSATGTVYYEQYF; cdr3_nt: TGTGCCAGCAGCGCAACCGGGACAGTATACTACGAGCAGTACTTC
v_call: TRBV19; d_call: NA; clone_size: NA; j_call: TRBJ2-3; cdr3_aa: CASSIEGGSTDTQYF; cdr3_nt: TGTGCCAGTAGTATTGAGGGGGGGAGCACAGATACGCAGTATTTT
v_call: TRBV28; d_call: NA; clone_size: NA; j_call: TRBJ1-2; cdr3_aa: CASGGPVYGYTF; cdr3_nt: TGTGCCAGTGGAGGGCCGGTCTATGGCTACACCTTC
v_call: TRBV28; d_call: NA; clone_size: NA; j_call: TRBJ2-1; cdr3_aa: CASREGSYNEQFF; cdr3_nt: TGTGCCAGCAGGGAGGGGTCCTACAATGAGCAGTTCTTC